Below are 20 T cell receptor beta chains sequenced from a single sample in a study of blood T cell repertoires in COVID-19. Repertoires were generated with immunoSEQ multiplex PCR, while TCRdb's copy carries only in-frame clones and drops some. The sample carries around 100,000 clones, approximately 83% recorded once. Sequencing was carried out using peripheral blood. Receptors originate from a man aged 55 to 70 with acute or convalescent COVID-19.

The chain links TRBV5-1 to TRBJ2-7; weak D call: TRBD1 (5 bases). This CDR3 has 16 residues. Trimming pared 1 base from V and 1 base from J, leaving 15 bases between. CDR1 SGHRS and CDR2 YFSETQ come from the germline V gene. The CDR3 loop reads CASSLSSGMQSYEQYF. CDR3 DNA: TGCGCCAGCAGCTTGAGTTCAGGGATGCAATCCTACGAGCAGTACTTC.

Concerning this clone itself: The same CDR3 can be traced to other DNA sequences in this sample. The CDR3 sequence: CASRQGNSPLHF. CDR3 coding DNA: TGTGCCAGCAGACAGGGGAATTCACCCCTCCACTTT. The genes are TRBV6-5 and TRBJ1-6, with 7 bases aligning to TRBD1. The CDR3 extends over 12 amino acids. Germline trimming cut 6 bases from V and 7 bases from J; bases unmatched to any gene: 0. Germline V lookup: CDR1 MNHEY, CDR2 SVGAGI.

J is TRBJ2-2 and V is TRBV6-5; 7 bases fit TRBD1. V was pared by 8 bases and J by 2 bases, with 5 bases of the junction left unmatched. Germline CDR1 and CDR2: MNHEY and SVGAGI. CDR3 length: 14 amino acids. The CDR3 DNA is TGTGCCAGCCTCGGACAGGCTAACACCGGGGAGCTGTTTTTT. Protein product: CASLGQANTGELFF.

This clone has a single count. The chain has TRBV10-2 and TRBJ1-1; TRBD1 is a possible D gene (5 bases). Trimming shortened V by 6 bases and J by 3 bases, and 20 bases separated the two germline ends. The CDR3 has 16 residues. Germline loops: CDR1 WSHSY, CDR2 SAAADI. The CDR3 spells CASRRSRVGKDTEAFF. The DNA for the CDR3 is TGCGCCAGCAGAAGGAGCAGGGTTGGTAAGGACACTGAAGCTTTCTTT.

The chain joins TRBV9 to TRBJ1-1, with 8 nucleotides matching TRBD1. The J segment lost 2 bases and the V segment lost 1 base, leaving 13 bases of the junction unmatched. This CDR3 spans 18 amino acids. CDR1 SGDLS and CDR2 YYNGEE come from the germline V gene. The CDR3 region is CASSVNSQGAPKNTEAFF. The CDR3 bases are TGTGCCAGCAGCGTAAATTCCCAGGGGGCTCCTAAAAACACTGAAGCTTTCTTT.

With regard to this clone: Other DNA sequences within the sample encode an identical CDR3. The rearrangement joins TRBV2 to TRBJ2-7; TRBD1 is a possible D gene (5 bases). Germline V gives CDR1 SNHLY, CDR2 FYNNEI. V lost 4 bases, J lost 0 bases, and 10 bases lay in between. This CDR3 region has 14 residues. CDR3 coding DNA: TGTGCCAGCAGTGTGAGACAGAGCTCCTACGAGCAGTACTTC. This encodes CASSVRQSSYEQYF.

The J gene is TRBJ2-1, the V gene TRBV24-1; tentative D call: TRBD2 (7 bases). CDR1 and CDR2 from the germline V gene are KGHDR and SFDVKD. CDR3 length equals 16 residues. V was cut by 0 bases and J by 5 bases, with 13 bases left in between. The DNA for the CDR3 is TGTGCCACCAGTGATTTGGGGGGGGCCGGGAACAATGAGCAGTTCTTC. Its translation: CATSDLGGAGNNEQFF.

V is TRBV4-1 and J is TRBJ1-5, with a possible D match to TRBD1 (6 bases). The germline V gene has CDR1 MGHRA and CDR2 YSYEKL. V was shortened by 3 bases and J by 6 bases, with 18 bases between the two germline ends. The CDR3 totals 16 residues. CDR3 amino acids: CASSHNRVGPGQPQHF. The CDR3 DNA follows: TGCGCCAGCAGCCATAACAGGGTAGGCCCCGGTCAGCCCCAGCATTTT.

Points on this clone: Germline is not matched at one junction end, which may reflect a read error. The V and J genes are TRBV6-5 and TRBJ1-2, with D perhaps matching TRBD1 (5 bases). Germline assignment: CDR1 MNHEY and CDR2 SVGAGI. This CDR3 contains 14 residues. The CDR3 loop reads CASSHSANRRGYTF. For the CDR3, the DNA is TGTGCCAGCAGTCACTCGGCGAACAGGAGAGGCTACACCTTC.

This clone was found once. This chain connects TRBV11-1 to TRBJ2-7; D might be TRBD2 (5 bases). The germline CDR1 and CDR2 sequences are SGHAT and FQDESV (reference sequence). With 1 base removed from V and 3 bases from J, the gap between germline ends came to 7 bases. This CDR3 comprises 13 residues. The chain's CDR3 is CASSLEGSYEQYF. The CDR3 DNA sequence: TGTGCCAGCAGCTTAGAAGGGAGCTACGAGCAGTACTTC.

The chain employs TRBV5-4 and TRBJ1-2, with D hard to call. The V and J ends lost 4 bases and 3 bases respectively, with 16 bases between them. The CDR3 extends over 15 amino acids. Germline CDR1 reads SGHNT; CDR2 reads YYREEE (reference sequence). CDR3 amino acids: CASSPWVGNDYGYTF. The CDR3 DNA reads TGTGCCAGCAGCCCCTGGGTCGGGAACGACTATGGCTACACCTTC. Full variable domain (missing parts from reference TRBV5-4 and TRBJ1-2): ETGVTQSPTHLIKTRGQQVTLRCSSQSGHNTVSWYQQALGQGPQFIFQYYREEENGRGNFPPRFSGLQFPNYSSELNVNALELDDSALYLCASSPWVGNDYGYTFGSGTRLTVV.

With respect to this clone: Other DNA sequences in the same sample also yield this CDR3. The chain has TRBV7-2 and TRBJ1-1; D gene ambiguous. The CDR3 contains 14 residues. V lost 1 base to trimming and J lost 5 bases, with 11 bases between them. The V gene's germline CDR1 is SGHTA and CDR2 FQGNSA. The CDR3 loop reads CASSLGAYPTEAFF. CDR3 coding DNA: TGTGCCAGCAGCTTAGGAGCATACCCGACTGAAGCTTTCTTT.

The chain has TRBV6-6 and TRBJ1-2; D is possibly TRBD1 (6 bases). V was clipped by 7 bases and J by 2 bases, with 14 bases between them. This CDR3 is 14 amino acids long. The V gene's germline CDR1 is MNHNY and CDR2 SVGAGI (reference sequence). The CDR3 nucleotides are TGTGCCAGCAATACACAGGGCTCAAACTATGGCTACACCTTC. Protein: CASNTQGSNYGYTF.

The V call is TRBV29-1, the J call TRBJ1-1; D remains ambiguous. The CDR3 has 15 residues. Trimming cost V 6 bases and J 0 bases, with 17 bases left between them. Germline CDR1 SQVTM, CDR2 ANQGSEA. CDR3 protein: CSVPPTPGLNTEAFF. CDR3 nucleotide sequence: TGCAGCGTGCCGCCAACTCCCGGGTTGAACACTGAAGCTTTCTTT.

The genes are TRBV20-1 and TRBJ2-1; 9 nucleotides line up with TRBD1. The V gene's germline CDR1 is DFQATT and CDR2 SNEGSKA (reference sequence). This CDR3 comprises 11 residues. As DNA, the CDR3 is TGCAGCCCACAGGGGGCCAATGAGCAGTTCTTC. It translates to CSPQGANEQFF.

This chain connects TRBV5-4 to TRBJ2-3, with D uncertain. Trimming removed 2 bases from V and 5 bases from J, with 3 bases in between. The CDR3 sequence is 11 residues long. The germline CDR1 and CDR2 sequences are SGHNT and YYREEE (reference sequence). CDR3 bases: TGTGCCAGCAGCTTTCAAGATACGCAGTATTTT. Its translation is CASSFQDTQYF.

The V gene is TRBV3-1 (or the pseudogene TRBV3-2), the J gene TRBJ2-3, with 8 bases identical to TRBD2. Germline assignment: CDR1 LGHDT and CDR2 YNNKEL (reference sequence). The V and J ends lost 0 bases and 6 bases, in that order; junction bases with no gene match: 14. This CDR3 contains 18 residues. The CDR3 protein is CASSQESPSGRIWDTQYF. The CDR3 DNA sequence: TGTGCCAGCAGCCAAGAATCTCCTAGCGGGCGCATCTGGGATACGCAGTATTTT.

The V gene is TRBV2, the J gene TRBJ2-7; 10 nucleotides match TRBD2. This CDR3 comprises 15 residues. Trimming cost V 1 base and J 3 bases; bases outside gene matches: 3. Germline CDR1 reads SNHLY; CDR2 reads FYNNEI. For the CDR3, the DNA is TGTGCCAGCAGTGAAGGGCCTAGCGGGGGCTACGAGCAGTACTTC. Translation gives CASSEGPSGGYEQYF.

The V and J genes are TRBV6-5 and TRBJ1-1; maybe TRBD1 (6 bases). The germline V gene encodes CDR1 MNHEY and CDR2 SVGAGI. The V gene lost 0 bases and the J gene lost 3 bases, with 8 bases spanning the gap. The CDR3 runs 14 residues. In DNA form, the CDR3 reads TGTGCCAGCAGTTACTCGGGGGCGTACACTGAAGCTTTCTTT. This gives the protein CASSYSGAYTEAFF.

This clone was observed once. V and J are TRBV30 and TRBJ2-4; D is perhaps TRBD2 (5 bases). The CDR3 spans 14 residues. The germline gives CDR1 GTSNPN, CDR2 SVGIG (reference sequence). Trimming took 1 base from V and 2 from J, leaving 9 bases between them. The CDR3 sequence is CAWSASPTKNIQYF. CDR3 in DNA: TGTGCCTGGAGTGCTAGCCCAACCAAAAACATTCAGTACTTC.